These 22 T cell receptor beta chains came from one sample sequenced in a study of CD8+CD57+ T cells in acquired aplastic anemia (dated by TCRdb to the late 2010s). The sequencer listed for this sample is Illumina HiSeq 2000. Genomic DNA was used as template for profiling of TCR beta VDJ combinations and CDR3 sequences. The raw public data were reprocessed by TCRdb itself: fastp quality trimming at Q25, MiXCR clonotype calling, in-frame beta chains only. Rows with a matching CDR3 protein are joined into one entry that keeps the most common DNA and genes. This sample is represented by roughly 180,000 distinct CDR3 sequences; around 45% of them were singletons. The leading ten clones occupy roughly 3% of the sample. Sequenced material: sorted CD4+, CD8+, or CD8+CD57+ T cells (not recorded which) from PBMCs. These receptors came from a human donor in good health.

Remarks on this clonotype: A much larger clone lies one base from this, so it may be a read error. CDR3 sequence: CASGDRDTYEQYF. Written as DNA, the CDR3 is TGTGCCAGCGGAGACAGGGACACCTACGAGCAGTACTTC. The chain recombines TRBV7-2 with TRBJ2-7; 7 bases map to TRBD1. Germline CDR1 and CDR2: SGHTA and FQGNSA. V was clipped by 8 bases and J by 2 bases; unmatched bases: 6. The CDR3 has 13 residues.

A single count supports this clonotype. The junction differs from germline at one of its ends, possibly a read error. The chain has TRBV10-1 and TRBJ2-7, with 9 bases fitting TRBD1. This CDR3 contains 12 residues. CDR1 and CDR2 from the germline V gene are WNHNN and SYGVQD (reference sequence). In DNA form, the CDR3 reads TGCGCCAGCAGTACCGGGACAGGGACGTTGAACTTC. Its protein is CASSTGTGTLNF.

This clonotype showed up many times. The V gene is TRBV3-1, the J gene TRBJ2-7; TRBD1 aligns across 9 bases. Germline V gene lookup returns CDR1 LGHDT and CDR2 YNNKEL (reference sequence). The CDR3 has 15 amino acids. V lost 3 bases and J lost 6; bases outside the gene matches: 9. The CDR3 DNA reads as TGTGCCAGCAGCCAGCGACAGGGGGTGGTGGGCGAGCAGTACTTC. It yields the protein CASSQRQGVVGEQYF.

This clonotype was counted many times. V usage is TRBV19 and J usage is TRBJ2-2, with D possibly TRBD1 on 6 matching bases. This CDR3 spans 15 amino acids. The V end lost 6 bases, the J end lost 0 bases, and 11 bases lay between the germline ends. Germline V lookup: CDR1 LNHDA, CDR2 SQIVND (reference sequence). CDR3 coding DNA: TGTGCCAGTAGGATACAGGGAACGAACACCGGGGAGCTGTTTTTT. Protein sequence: CASRIQGTNTGELFF.

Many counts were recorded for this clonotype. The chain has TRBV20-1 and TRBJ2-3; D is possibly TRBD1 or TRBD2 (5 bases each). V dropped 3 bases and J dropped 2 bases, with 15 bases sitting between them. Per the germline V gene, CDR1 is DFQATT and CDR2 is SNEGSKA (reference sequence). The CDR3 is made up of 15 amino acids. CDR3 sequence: CSARRADSHTDTQYF. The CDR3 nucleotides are TGCAGTGCTAGGAGGGCTGACAGCCACACAGATACGCAGTATTTT.

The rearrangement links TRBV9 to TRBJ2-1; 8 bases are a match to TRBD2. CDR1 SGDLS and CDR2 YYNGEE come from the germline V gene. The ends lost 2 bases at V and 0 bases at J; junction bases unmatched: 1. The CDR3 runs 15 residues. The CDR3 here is CASSVSGTSYNEQFF. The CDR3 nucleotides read TGTGCCAGCAGCGTTAGCGGGACCTCCTACAATGAGCAGTTCTTC.

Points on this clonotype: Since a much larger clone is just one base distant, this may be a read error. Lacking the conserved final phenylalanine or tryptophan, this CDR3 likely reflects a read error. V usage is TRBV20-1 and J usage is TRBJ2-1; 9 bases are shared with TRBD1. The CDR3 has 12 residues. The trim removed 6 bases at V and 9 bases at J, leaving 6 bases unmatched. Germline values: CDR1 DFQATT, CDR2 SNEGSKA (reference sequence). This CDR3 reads CSAKQGAGEQFS. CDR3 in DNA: TGCAGTGCCAAACAGGGGGCTGGTGAGCAGTTCTCC.

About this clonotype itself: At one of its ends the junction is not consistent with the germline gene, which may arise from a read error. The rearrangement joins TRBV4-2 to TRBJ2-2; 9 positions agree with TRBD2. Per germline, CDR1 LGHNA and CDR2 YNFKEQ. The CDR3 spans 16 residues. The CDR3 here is CVSSPGGGRASGELFF. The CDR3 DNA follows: TGTGTCAGCAGCCCGGGCGGCGGGAGGGCCAGCGGGGAGCTGTTTTTT.

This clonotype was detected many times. CDR3 sequence (DNA): TGTGCCCTACAGGGGAGCCCTGAAGCTTTCTTT. It yields the protein CALQGSPEAFF. The chain recombines TRBV10-3 with TRBJ1-1; TRBD1 matches 7 bases. V shed 11 bases, J shed 6 bases, and the junction held 6 bases outside the gene matches. Germline V lookup: CDR1 ENHRY, CDR2 SYGVKD. This CDR3 contains 11 residues.

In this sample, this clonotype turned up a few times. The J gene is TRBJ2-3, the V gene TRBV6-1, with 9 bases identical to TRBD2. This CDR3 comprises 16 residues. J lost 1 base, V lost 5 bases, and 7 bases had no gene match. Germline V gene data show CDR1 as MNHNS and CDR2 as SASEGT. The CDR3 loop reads CASSPPIAGGTDTQYF. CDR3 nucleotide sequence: TGTGCCAGCAGTCCTCCCATAGCGGGAGGCACAGATACGCAGTATTTT.

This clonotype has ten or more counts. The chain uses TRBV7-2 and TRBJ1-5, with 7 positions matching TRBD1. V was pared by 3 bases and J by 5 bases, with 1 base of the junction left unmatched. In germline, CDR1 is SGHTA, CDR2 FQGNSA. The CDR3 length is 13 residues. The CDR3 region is CASSFGTDQPQHF. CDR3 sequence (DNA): TGTGCCAGCAGCTTTGGGACAGATCAGCCCCAGCATTTT. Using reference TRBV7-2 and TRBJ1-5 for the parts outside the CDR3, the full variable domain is GAGVSQSPSNKVTEKGKDVELRCDPISGHTALYWYRQSLGQGLEFLIYFQGNSAPDKSGLPSDRFSAERTGGSVSTLTIQRTQQEDSAVYLCASSFGTDQPQHFGDGTRLSIL.

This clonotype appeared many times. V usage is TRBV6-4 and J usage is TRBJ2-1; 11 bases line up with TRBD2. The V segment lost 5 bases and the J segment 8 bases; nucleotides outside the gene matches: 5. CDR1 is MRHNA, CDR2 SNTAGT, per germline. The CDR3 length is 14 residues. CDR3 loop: CASSRTSGGHEQFF. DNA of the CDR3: TGTGCCAGCAGTCGTACTAGCGGGGGTCATGAGCAGTTCTTC.

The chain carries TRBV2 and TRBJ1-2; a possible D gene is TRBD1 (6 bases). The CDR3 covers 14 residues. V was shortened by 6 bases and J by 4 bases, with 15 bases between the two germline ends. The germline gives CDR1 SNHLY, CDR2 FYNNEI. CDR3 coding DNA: TGTGCCAGCAGGGAGGACAGTGCTTCCTATGGCTACACCTTC. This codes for CASREDSASYGYTF.

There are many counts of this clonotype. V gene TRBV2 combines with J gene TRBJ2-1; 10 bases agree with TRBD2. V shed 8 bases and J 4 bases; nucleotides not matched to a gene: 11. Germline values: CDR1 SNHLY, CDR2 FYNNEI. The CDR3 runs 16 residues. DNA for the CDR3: TGTGCCAGCTTCGAGGGTAGCGGGAGGAGTTACAATGAGCAGTTCTTC. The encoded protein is CASFEGSGRSYNEQFF.

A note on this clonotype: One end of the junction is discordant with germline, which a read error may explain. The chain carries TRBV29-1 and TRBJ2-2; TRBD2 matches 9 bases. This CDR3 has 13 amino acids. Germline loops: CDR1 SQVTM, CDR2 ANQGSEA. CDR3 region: CSVNKGVSGGLFF. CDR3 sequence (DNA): TGCAGCGTTAATAAGGGAGTTAGCGGGGGGCTGTTTTTT.

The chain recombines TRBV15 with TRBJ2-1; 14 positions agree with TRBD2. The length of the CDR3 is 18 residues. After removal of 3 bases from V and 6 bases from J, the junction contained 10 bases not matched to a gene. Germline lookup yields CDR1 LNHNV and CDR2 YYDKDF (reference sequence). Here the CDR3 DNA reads TGTGCCACCAGCAGCTGGGGGGGACTAGCGGGAGCTCGCAATGAGCAGTTCTTC. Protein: CATSSWGGLAGARNEQFF. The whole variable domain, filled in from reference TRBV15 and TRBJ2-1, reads DAMVIQNPRYQVTQFGKPVTLSCSQTLNHNVMYWYQQKSSQAPKLLFHYYDKDFNNEADTPDNFQSRRPNTSFCFLDIRSPGLGDTAMYLCATSSWGGLAGARNEQFFGPGTRLTVL.

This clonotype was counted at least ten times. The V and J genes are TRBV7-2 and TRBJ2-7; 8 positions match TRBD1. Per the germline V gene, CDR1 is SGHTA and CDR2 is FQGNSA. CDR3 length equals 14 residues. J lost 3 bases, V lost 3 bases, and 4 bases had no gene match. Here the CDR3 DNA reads TGTGCCAGCAGCTTGGGACAGGTCTTCTACGAGCAGTACTTC. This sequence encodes CASSLGQVFYEQYF.

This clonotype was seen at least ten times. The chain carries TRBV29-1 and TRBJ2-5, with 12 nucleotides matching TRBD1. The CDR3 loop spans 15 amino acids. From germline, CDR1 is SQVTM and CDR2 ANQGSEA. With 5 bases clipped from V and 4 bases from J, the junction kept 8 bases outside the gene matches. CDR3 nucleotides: TGCAGCGTTCACGGGACAGGGGGCAGCGGAGAGACCCAGTACTTC. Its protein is CSVHGTGGSGETQYF.

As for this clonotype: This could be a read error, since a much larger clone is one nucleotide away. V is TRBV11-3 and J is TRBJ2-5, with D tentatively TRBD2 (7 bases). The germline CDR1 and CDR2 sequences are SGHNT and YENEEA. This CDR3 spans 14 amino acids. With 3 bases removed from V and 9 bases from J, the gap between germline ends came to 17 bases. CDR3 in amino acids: CASSFVRRGASQYF. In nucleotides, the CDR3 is TGTGCCAGCAGCTTTGTCCGCCGGGGGGCCTCCCAGTACTTC.

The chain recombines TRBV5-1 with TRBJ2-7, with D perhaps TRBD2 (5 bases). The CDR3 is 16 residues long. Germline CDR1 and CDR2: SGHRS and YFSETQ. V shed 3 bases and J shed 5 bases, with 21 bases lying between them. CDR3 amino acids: CASSSTLGAGGDEQYF. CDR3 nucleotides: TGCGCCAGCAGCTCGACCCTGGGAGCAGGCGGCGACGAGCAGTACTTC.

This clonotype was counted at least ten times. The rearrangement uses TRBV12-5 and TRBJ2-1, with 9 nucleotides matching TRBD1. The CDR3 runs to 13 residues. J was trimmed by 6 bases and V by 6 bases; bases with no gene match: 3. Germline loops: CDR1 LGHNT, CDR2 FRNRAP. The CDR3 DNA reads TGTGCTAGTGGGCTGGGACAGGGCAATGAGCAGTTCTTC. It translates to CASGLGQGNEQFF.

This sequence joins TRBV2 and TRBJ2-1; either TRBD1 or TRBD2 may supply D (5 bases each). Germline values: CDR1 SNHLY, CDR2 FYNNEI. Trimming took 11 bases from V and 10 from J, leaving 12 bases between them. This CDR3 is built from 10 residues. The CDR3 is CAGGVREQFF. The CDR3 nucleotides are TGTGCCGGGGGAGTACGGGAGCAGTTCTTC.